This T cell receptor beta chain was captured in a study of blood T cell repertoires in COVID-19. Turning to the study itself: The analysed material was cDNA or gDNA that came from T cells, B-cell-depleted T cells, or PBMCs.

The germline V gene has CDR1 MNHEY and CDR2 SMNVEV (reference sequence). The CDR3 spans 12 residues. Trimming took off 11 bases at V and 4 bases at J, with 11 bases between the two ends. This clone has just a few counts. The data were produced by immunoSEQ multiplex PCR, yet TCRdb's version contains in-frame clones alone and is incomplete. This table holds some 70,000 clones, around 88% found once. The sample consisted of peripheral blood. The V and J genes are TRBV27 and TRBJ2-2, with D possibly matching TRBD1 (6 bases). The sequence derives from a woman aged 70-85 years with acute or convalescent COVID-19. The CDR3 sequence: CAVVGGTGELFF. CDR3 coding DNA: TGTGCCGTCGTAGGGGGCACCGGGGAGCTGTTTTTT.